What follows describes a single TCR beta chain. This record belongs to a study of blood T cell repertoires in COVID-19. Authors' methods: It was from reference gene primer amplification that nucleated cell counts were estimated. Method: immunoSEQ multiplex PCR; TCRdb's copy keeps in-frame clones and lacks some. V and J calls and clone size are those listed in that table; D and trimming were worked out from the DNA. Altogether about 330,000 clones are present, 70% to 90% being singletons, with the ten largest covering 8.5% to 12%. The CDR3 covers 15 residues. Germline V gives CDR1 SGHVS, CDR2 FQNEAQ. V was pared by 5 bases and J by 9 bases, with 20 bases between.

The receptor's source is a woman aged 18-35 years who had recovered from COVID-19. The chain joins TRBV7-8 to TRBJ1-3; maybe TRBD1 (5 bases). What was sequenced was PBMCs or T cells enriched from blood (not recorded which). The CDR3 here is CASSPTPQGQTTIYF. The CDR3, as DNA: TGTGCCAGCAGCCCCACCCCCCAGGGCCAAACCACCATATATTTT.